A selection of T cell receptor beta chains follows, all from one sample in a study of cytomegalovirus exposure and HLA in healthy donors. TCRdb's table, derived via immunoSEQ multiplex PCR, lists solely in-frame clones and lacks some. The sample has 95,000 to 150,000 clones, less than 90% seen once; the top ten hold approximately 0.24%. Sequencing was performed on PBMCs. The receptors derive from a man between 50 and 59 years old in good health and CMV-seronegative. Each CDR3 is given with its conserved first and last residue. The D gene is left open where the match is weak. Clone size is stated in some rows and not others, as once, few, many or a class when expanded.

>TRBV29-1|.|TRBJ1-5|13|TRBD1
TGCAGCGCCATGACAGGGGGTGGGCAGCCCCAGCATTTT
CSAMTGGGQPQHF
>TRBV5-4|.|TRBJ1-1|15|.
TGTGCCAGCAGCTTGCCACAGGGTGACGGCACTGAAGCTTTCTTT
CASSLPQGDGTEAFF
>TRBV30|.|TRBJ1-4|12|.
TGTGCCTGGAGAAGCCAGGGTGAAAAACTGTTTTTT
CAWRSQGEKLFF
>TRBV5-3|.|TRBJ1-6|17|.
TGTGCCAGAAGCCTCGCCCGGCAGGGTGGCGAAGGGTCACCCCTCCACTTT
CARSLARQGGEGSPLHF
>TRBV4-2|few|TRBJ1-2|16|TRBD1
TGTGCCAGCAGCCAAGACGAACAGACAGGGGACTATGGCTACACCTTC
CASSQDEQTGDYGYTF
>TRBV28|.|TRBJ1-2|14|.
TGTGCCAGCAGTCCGCCTACGTCTCCAAGCGCCTACCCCTTC
CASSPPTSPSAYPF
>TRBV18|.|TRBJ2-5|14|.
TGTGCCAGCTCACCACTCGAGGGCGGGGAGACCCAGTACTTC
CASSPLEGGETQYF
>TRBV5-6|.|TRBJ1-2|16|.
TGTGCCAGCAGCTTGCCGAAGACAGAGCGCCTCTATGGCTACACCTTC
CASSLPKTERLYGYTF
>TRBV6-6|.|TRBJ2-5|16|TRBD1
TGTGCCAGCACCAGAGGGACAGGGGGCATATCAGAGACCCAGTACTTC
CASTRGTGGISETQYF
>TRBV7-2|.|TRBJ2-7|14|.
TGTGCCAGCAGTTTGGGGCGGGACGGATACGAGCAGTACTTC
CASSLGRDGYEQYF
>TRBV18|.|TRBJ1-2|15|.
TGTGCCAGCTCACCACCCCCAGGGGAAGTAGGTGGCTACACCTTC
CASSPPPGEVGGYTF
>TRBV29-1|.|TRBJ2-1|16|TRBD1
TGCAGCGTTGAAGTCCAAACAGGGGGCTCCTACAATGAGCAGTTCTTC
CSVEVQTGGSYNEQFF
>TRBV4-1|.|TRBJ2-3|16|TRBD2
TGCGCCAGCAGCCAAGAGGGTAGCGGGAGATCAGATACGCAGTATTTT
CASSQEGSGRSDTQYF
>TRBV2|.|TRBJ2-7|14|TRBD2
TGTGCCAGCAGTGTACTAGCGGGAGTTAACGAGCAGTACTTC
CASSVLAGVNEQYF
>TRBV11-2|.|TRBJ1-1|13|.
TGTGCCAGCAGCCTGGACAGAAACACTGAAGCTTTCTTT
CASSLDRNTEAFF
>TRBV12-5|.|TRBJ1-4|14|TRBD1
TGTGCTAGTGGTTCCGGGACAGGGAATGAAAAACTGTTTTTT
CASGSGTGNEKLFF
>TRBV5-1|.|TRBJ1-5|14|.
TGCGCCAGCAGCTTGGGACTAGGCGGGGAGCCCCAGCATTTT
CASSLGLGGEPQHF
>TRBV10-3|.|TRBJ2-5|13|.
TGTGCCATTAGGGCCGGGGGCCAAGAGACCCAGTACTTC
CAIRAGGQETQYF
>TRBV6-1|.|TRBJ1-4|13|TRBD1
TGTGCCAGCAGCTCCGGGACAGTTGAAAAACTGTTTTTT
CASSSGTVEKLFF
>TRBV11-1|few|TRBJ1-1|13|.
TGTGCCAGCAGCACAGGGACCGTTGTTGAAGCTTTCTTT
CASSTGTVVEAFF
>TRBV4-3|.|TRBJ2-3|14|.
TGCGCCAGCAGCCAAGGTGCGGATGGAGATACGCAGTATTTT
CASSQGADGDTQYF
>TRBV7-7|.|TRBJ2-3|15|TRBD2
TGTGCTAGCAGCTTAGGGAGGGGCCCGTCAGATACGCAGTATTTT
CASSLGRGPSDTQYF
>TRBV7-9|.|TRBJ1-3|13|.
TGTGCCAGCAGTACGCCGCGGGAAAACACCATATATTTT
CASSTPRENTIYF
>TRBV5-4|.|TRBJ2-7|15|TRBD2
TGTGCCAGCAGCTTCGGTAGCGGGAGTTACTACGAGCAGTACTTC
CASSFGSGSYYEQYF
>TRBV9|once|TRBJ2-7|19|.
TGTGCCAGCAGCGTAGATCGCGGGTATGGCGACAGGAAACTTTACGAGCAGTACTTC
CASSVDRGYGDRKLYEQYF
>TRBV9|.|TRBJ2-2|15|.
TGTGCCAGCAGCGTAGGCGGGGTCAACACCGGGGAGCTGTTTTTT
CASSVGGVNTGELFF
>TRBV11-2|.|TRBJ1-1|13|.
TGTGCCAGCAGCTTAGGTGGGCTTGGAGAAGCTTTCTTT
CASSLGGLGEAFF
>TRBV5-1|.|TRBJ2-4|17|TRBD2
TGCGCCAGCAGCCCGCTGGTTAGCGGGGGAGGCAAAAACATTCAGTACTTC
CASSPLVSGGGKNIQYF
>TRBV12-5|once|TRBJ1-5|16|.
TGTGCTAGTGGTTATCTAGACGGATATAGCAATCAGCCCCAGCATTTT
CASGYLDGYSNQPQHF
>TRBV28|.|TRBJ1-2|14|.
TGTGCCAGCAGTCCAGCCGGGACACGCTATGGCTACACCTTC
CASSPAGTRYGYTF
>TRBV28|once|TRBJ2-7|17|TRBD1
TGTGCCAGCAGTCCCCTGGGACAGGGAGGAGGTAGCCGCGAGCAGTACTTC
CASSPLGQGGGSREQYF
>TRBV23-1|.|TRBJ2-3|16|TRBD1
TGCGCCAGCAGTCAAAGGACAGGCCCTAGCACAGATACGCAGTATTTT
CASSQRTGPSTDTQYF
>TRBV7-3|.|TRBJ2-5|15|TRBD1
TGTGCCAGCAGCCCCGACAGGGGGCGGTTGGAGACCCAGTACTTC
CASSPDRGRLETQYF
>TRBV5-1|.|TRBJ2-3|16|TRBD1
TGCGCCAGCAGCTTGGGGGGACAGGGGGCAGGAGATACGCAGTATTTT
CASSLGGQGAGDTQYF
>TRBV7-9|few|TRBJ2-7|14|TRBD1
TGTGCCAGCAGACTTGGACAGGGGTCCTACGAGCAGTACTTC
CASRLGQGSYEQYF
>TRBV6-6|.|TRBJ1-4|14|TRBD1
TGTGCCAGCAGTGGGGGACAGCCTAATGAAAAACTGTTTTTT
CASSGGQPNEKLFF
>TRBV7-3|.|TRBJ2-5|16|.
TGTGCCAGCAGCCCTAGGGGGACAAACCGGACGGAGACCCAGTACTTC
CASSPRGTNRTETQYF
>TRBV5-4|.|TRBJ1-4|14|.
TGTGCCAGCAGCTTGTCAGGGCCTAATGAAAAACTGTTTTTT
CASSLSGPNEKLFF
>TRBV7-9|.|TRBJ2-7|16|TRBD2
TGTGCCAGCAGCCCAATGACTAGCGGGAGGGCCGACGAGCAGTACTTC
CASSPMTSGRADEQYF
>TRBV7-3|.|TRBJ2-7|13|TRBD2
TGTGCCAGCAGCTTTGGGGGGGAAAAAAAGCAGTACTTC
CASSFGGEKKQYF
>TRBV7-8|.|TRBJ2-7|15|TRBD1
TGTGCCAGCAGCGGGAGGGACAGGGGGATCTACGAGCAGTACTTC
CASSGRDRGIYEQYF
>TRBV9|.|TRBJ1-1|15|.
TGTGCCAGCAGCGCCGGGGGGGGATTGAACACTGAAGCTTTCTTT
CASSAGGGLNTEAFF
>TRBV5-4|once|TRBJ2-5|14|TRBD2
TGTGCCAGCAGCTTGGAACTAGCGGGAGAGACCCAGTACTTC
CASSLELAGETQYF
>TRBV27|.|TRBJ1-1|14|TRBD1
TGTGCCAGCAGTTACAGGGGAGGCAACACTGAAGCTTTCTTT
CASSYRGGNTEAFF
>TRBV9|.|TRBJ2-1|15|TRBD2
TGTGCCAGCAGTACGACTAGCAGTCTTTTCAATGAGCAGTTCTTC
CASSTTSSLFNEQFF
>TRBV5-1|.|TRBJ2-6|19|TRBD1
TGCGCCAGCAGCTGGCCCCTTCGACAGGGGGCATCTGGGGCCAACGTCCTGACTTTC
CASSWPLRQGASGANVLTF
>TRBV25-1|.|TRBJ2-1|16|.
TGTGCCAGCGGGGGCACACAACAGACTTTCTACAATGAGCAGTTCTTC
CASGGTQQTFYNEQFF
>TRBV7-2|few|TRBJ1-6|16|.
TGTGCCAGCAGCTTATTCTCCACATCTTCGAATTCACCCCTCCACTTT
CASSLFSTSSNSPLHF
>TRBV29-1|.|TRBJ1-2|15|.
TGCAGCGTTGAAGGTCGCGGGTCCCCCTCCTATGGCTACACCTTC
CSVEGRGSPSYGYTF
>TRBV28|.|TRBJ1-1|11|.
TGTGCCAGTTCGTCGAACACTGAAGCTTTCTTT
CASSSNTEAFF
>TRBV27|.|TRBJ1-4|16|TRBD1
TGTGCCAGCAGAAAGACAGGGGGTCCAGCTAATGAAAAACTGTTTTTT
CASRKTGGPANEKLFF